This T cell receptor beta chain was recovered during a study of blood T cell repertoires in COVID-19. Study context: Italy, Spain and the United States were the sources of the convalescent and acute COVID-19 samples. PBMCs, B-cell-depleted T cells, or T cells provided the cDNA or gDNA that made up the material.

Methods used by the authors: Amplification with reference gene primers provided the estimates of nucleated cell counts. Clones were sequenced by immunoSEQ multiplex PCR, and TCRdb holds only the in-frame ones, with some missing. V, J and clone size derive from that table, while D and trimming were established from the DNA sequence. Among about 340,000 clones listed, more than 70% were seen once. V lost 8 bases, J lost 5 bases, and 9 bases lay in between. The length of the CDR3 is 11 residues. Germline V lookup: CDR1 MNHEY, CDR2 SVGAGI. The TCR originated in a man aged 30 to 45 with active or convalescent COVID-19. Sequencing input: peripheral blood. The V gene is TRBV6-5, the J gene TRBJ1-2, with no clear D. The DNA for the CDR3 is TGTGCCAGCGGAGGCGATTATGGCTACACCTTC. Translating gives CASGGDYGYTF.